The 28 T cell receptor beta chains given below trace back to one sample, sequenced in a study of blood T cells in healthy people across ages. Together with a sample-barcoded 5' primer, a J-beta primer mix was included in a second PCR lasting roughly 6 to 12 cycles. MiXCR was run by TCRdb on the 5' RACE reads, yielding one entry per CDR3 protein. Of approximately 680,000 distinct CDR3 sequences listed, roughly 32% are singletons. Sequences were obtained from blood. The receptors originated from a woman of 80 years or more in good health.

Notes on this clonotype: A much larger clone differs by one base, so this may be a read error. The V and J genes are TRBV12-3 or TRBV12-4 and TRBJ2-7; D is unclear. CDR3 size: 13 residues. CDR3: CVSRSTVSYEQYF. Written as DNA, the CDR3 is TGTGTCAGCAGATCAACAGTCTCCTACGAGCAGTACTTC.

This clonotype was detected many times. The rearrangement joins TRBV20-1 to TRBJ2-5; no firm D call. Germline values: CDR1 DFQATT, CDR2 SNEGSKA (reference sequence). V was shortened by 3 bases and J by 1 base, with 12 bases between the two germline ends. The CDR3 runs to 14 residues. The CDR3: CSASPMAGQETQYF. CDR3 sequence (DNA): TGCAGTGCTAGTCCTATGGCCGGCCAAGAGACCCAGTACTTC.

The V and J genes are TRBV11-2 and TRBJ1-5; 8 nucleotides match TRBD1. The V and J ends lost 5 bases and 10 bases, in that order; junction bases with no gene match: 7. This CDR3 is built from 13 residues. The germline gives CDR1 SGHAT, CDR2 FQNNGV. CDR3: CASSPQGASPQHF. The DNA for the CDR3 is TGTGCCAGCAGCCCTCAGGGGGCTAGTCCCCAGCATTTT.

This clonotype was counted ten times or more. V and J are TRBV10-2 and TRBJ2-5; TRBD1 matches 9 bases. CDR1 WSHSY and CDR2 SAAADI come from the germline V gene. V lost 0 bases to trimming and J lost 5 bases; unmatched junction nucleotides: 4. This CDR3 spans 15 amino acids. CDR3 DNA sequence: TGCGCCAGCAGTGAGTCAGGACAGGGGATGGAGACCCAGTACTTC. As protein: CASSESGQGMETQYF.

This clonotype came up many times. The genes are TRBV6-1 and TRBJ2-1; D remains unclear. The germline V gene has CDR1 MNHNS and CDR2 SASEGT. V gave up 2 bases and J gave up 3 bases, with 11 bases separating them. This CDR3 is 15 amino acids long. As DNA, the CDR3 is TGTGCCAGCAGTGAACAGTGGCCCAACTACAATGAGCAGTTCTTC. It yields the protein CASSEQWPNYNEQFF.

CDR3 sequence: CASSGLARYEQYF. The CDR3 DNA reads as TGTGCCAGCAGCGGACTAGCGCGCTACGAGCAGTACTTC. This chain connects TRBV12-3 or TRBV12-4 to TRBJ2-7; 9 bases are a match to TRBD2. V shed 6 bases, J shed 3 bases, and the junction held 3 bases outside the gene matches. There are 13 residues in the CDR3.

The V gene is TRBV28, the J gene TRBJ2-5; 13 bases fit TRBD2. Judging by the DNA end, TRBJ2-7 fits better; the J call may be wrong. This CDR3 has 15 residues. In germline, CDR1 is MDHEN, CDR2 SYDVKM. The CDR3 here is CASSSWTSGGDEQYF. The CDR3 nucleotides are TGTGCCAGCAGTTCATGGACTAGCGGGGGTGACGAGCAGTACTTC.

This clonotype was counted at least ten times. The chain has TRBV20-1 and TRBJ1-5, with 7 bases aligning to TRBD1. J gave up 7 bases and V 4 bases, and 4 bases lay outside the gene matches. Germline V gene sequence: CDR1 DFQATT, CDR2 SNEGSKA (reference sequence). CDR3 length: 12 amino acids. The CDR3 is CSATPGGQPQHF. The DNA for the CDR3 is TGCAGTGCTACTCCAGGGGGACAGCCCCAGCATTTT.

This sequence joins TRBV20-1 and TRBJ2-1; D is unclear. Per germline, CDR1 DFQATT and CDR2 SNEGSKA (reference sequence). The length of the CDR3 is 11 residues. The V end was cut by 3 bases, the J end by 10 bases, with 10 bases between. This CDR3 reads CSASDTSEQFF. CDR3 in DNA: TGCAGTGCTAGTGATACTTCCGAGCAGTTCTTC.

This clonotype was seen a single time. V gene TRBV9 combines with J gene TRBJ2-5, with 7 bases that match TRBD1. J gave up 2 bases and V 0 bases, and 4 bases lay outside the gene matches. The CDR3 extends over 15 amino acids. Germline V gives CDR1 SGDLS, CDR2 YYNGEE. The CDR3: CASSVDGTAQETQYF. DNA for the CDR3: TGTGCCAGCAGCGTAGACGGGACAGCTCAAGAGACCCAGTACTTC. Based on the CDR3 plus reference TRBV9 and TRBJ2-5, the full variable domain is DSGVTQTPKHLITATGQRVTLRCSPRSGDLSVYWYQQSLDQGLQFLIQYYNGEERAKGNILERFSAQQFPDLHSELNLSSLELGDSALYFCASSVDGTAQETQYFGPGTRLLVL.

This clonotype was seen repeatedly, ten times or more. The chain is built from TRBV20-1 and TRBJ2-5, with D possibly being TRBD1 (7 bases). The CDR3 contains 14 residues. V gave up 4 bases and J gave up 4 bases, with 16 bases separating them. CDR1 and CDR2 from the germline V gene are DFQATT and SNEGSKA (reference sequence). CDR3 sequence reads: CSATSRGRGETQYF. The CDR3, as DNA: TGCAGTGCTACCTCTAGGGGGCGGGGAGAGACCCAGTACTTC.

This clonotype was counted only a few times. With a much larger clone just one base away, this may be a read error. This chain joins TRBV5-1 and TRBJ2-4; 12 nucleotides line up with TRBD1. The CDR3 runs 15 residues. Trimming took 0 bases from V and 13 from J; bases not matched to a gene: 8. Germline V gene data show CDR1 as SGHRS and CDR2 as YFSETQ. The CDR3 loop is CASSLAGQGAYGQYF. As DNA, the CDR3 is TGCGCCAGCAGCTTGGCGGGACAGGGGGCCTACGGGCAGTACTTC.

This clonotype was observed at least ten times. The J gene is TRBJ2-7, the V gene TRBV20-1; 7 nucleotides match TRBD1. Germline lookup yields CDR1 DFQATT and CDR2 SNEGSKA (reference sequence). V lost 0 bases to trimming and J lost 4 bases; unmatched junction nucleotides: 9. The CDR3 is 15 amino acids. The CDR3 sequence: CSAREATGLGYEQYF. In DNA form, the CDR3 reads TGCAGTGCTAGAGAAGCGACAGGGTTGGGGTACGAGCAGTACTTC.

This clonotype has at least ten counts. The chain is built from TRBV12-3 or TRBV12-4 and TRBJ2-1, with D possibly TRBD1 on 6 matching bases. This CDR3 is 21 amino acids long. Trimming cost V 9 bases and J 0 bases, with 33 bases left between them. In DNA, the CDR3 is TGTGCCAGTAAATCCCCGACTACGAGAAATTGGGACATCGGCTCCTACAATGAGCAGTTCTTC. This codes for CASKSPTTRNWDIGSYNEQFF.

J is TRBJ2-5 and V is TRBV30, with D perhaps matching TRBD1 or TRBD2 (5 bases each). Trimming stripped 2 bases from V and 7 bases from J, with 11 bases between. The CDR3 sequence is 12 residues long. Germline lookup yields CDR1 GTSNPN and CDR2 SVGIG (reference sequence). CDR3 nucleotide sequence: TGTGCCTGGAGTCCGGGGCCGCGGACCCAGTACTTC. This codes for CAWSPGPRTQYF.

This clonotype came up many times. J is TRBJ2-3 and V is TRBV20-1; tentatively, D is TRBD2 (5 bases). Looked up from germline, CDR1 is DFQATT and CDR2 is SNEGSKA (reference sequence). The CDR3 length is 14 residues. V lost 1 base to trimming and J lost 3 bases, with 11 bases between them. CDR3 protein: CSARVSGYTDTQYF. Here the CDR3 DNA reads TGCAGTGCTAGAGTCTCGGGGTATACAGATACGCAGTATTTT.

The J gene is TRBJ1-2, the V gene TRBV6-6; possibly TRBD1 for D (6 bases). CDR3 size: 15 residues. Trimming took 3 bases from V and 8 from J, leaving 19 bases between them. Germline V gives CDR1 MNHNY, CDR2 SVGAGI (reference sequence). The CDR3 DNA sequence: TGTGCCAGCAGTTATATCAAGCGTAATCAGGGGGGCTACACCTTC. This translates into CASSYIKRNQGGYTF.

This clonotype came up many times. This chain connects TRBV29-1 to TRBJ2-1, with D perhaps TRBD2 (5 bases). Germline V gives CDR1 SQVTM, CDR2 ANQGSEA. The germline V and J ends were trimmed by 0 bases and 4 bases, with 13 bases remaining between them. The CDR3 extends over 15 amino acids. The CDR3 coding sequence is TGCAGCGTTGAAGATTCTCAGCGGAGATACAATGAGCAGTTCTTC. The encoded protein is CSVEDSQRRYNEQFF.

With regard to this clonotype: Given a much more abundant clone one base away, this may be a read error. The chain links TRBV6-5 to TRBJ2-7; tentatively, D is TRBD1 or TRBD2 (6 bases each). V shed 5 bases and J shed 2 bases, with 19 bases lying between them. The CDR3 is made up of 16 amino acids. Germline CDR1 and CDR2: MNHEY and SVGAGI. This CDR3 reads CASSRGRRRGAYEQYF. In nucleotides, the CDR3 is TGTGCCAGCAGTCGGGGCAGGAGGAGGGGGGCCTACGAGCAGTACTTC.

This clonotype was recorded many times. The chain has TRBV4-2 and TRBJ2-1; D may be TRBD1 or TRBD2 (6 bases each). Looked up from germline, CDR1 is LGHNA and CDR2 is YNFKEQ. The CDR3 runs to 15 residues. V was shortened by 1 base and J by 5 bases, with 12 bases between the two germline ends. This chain's CDR3 is CASSQARGQNNEQFF. For the CDR3, the DNA is TGTGCCAGCAGCCAAGCTCGGGGGCAGAACAATGAGCAGTTCTTC.

This clonotype came up many times. The chain couples TRBV29-1 to TRBJ1-2; TRBD1 might be the D (6 bases). Germline-derived CDR1 and CDR2 are SQVTM and ANQGSEA. This CDR3 comprises 12 residues. Trimming removed 7 bases from V and 6 bases from J, with 15 bases in between. CDR3 in DNA: TGCAGCGCGGGGGACAAAGACCATGGCTACACCTTC. Encoded protein: CSAGDKDHGYTF.

This clonotype was counted many times. The J gene is TRBJ2-7, the V gene TRBV3-1; the match to TRBD2 covers 12 bases. Germline V gene sequence: CDR1 LGHDT, CDR2 YNNKEL (reference sequence). The CDR3 sequence is 16 residues long. Trimming cost V 1 base and J 6 bases; bases outside gene matches: 7. In nucleotides, the CDR3 is TGTGCCAGCAGCCAAGGGTCTAGCGGGGGGGCAGTCGAGCAGTACTTC. It translates to CASSQGSSGGAVEQYF.

With regard to this clonotype: Being one base from a much bigger clone, this may be a read error. The chain couples TRBV14 to TRBJ2-5; D uncertain. The CDR3 has 13 residues. Germline CDR1 reads SGHDN; CDR2 reads FVKESK. CDR3 residues: CAGSQGTFTTQYF. CDR3 bases: TGTGCCGGCAGCCAAGGCACGTTTACGACCCAGTACTTC.

This clonotype was counted ten times or more. The genes are TRBV28 and TRBJ2-5, with 13 nucleotides matching TRBD2. Germline-derived CDR1 and CDR2 are MDHEN and SYDVKM. J gave up 10 bases and V 6 bases, and 11 bases lay outside the gene matches. This CDR3 is built from 15 residues. The CDR3 nucleotides read TGTGCCAGCAGAAGACCTACTAGCGGGGGGGATGTCCAGTACTTC. Its protein product is CASRRPTSGGDVQYF.

This clonotype was found a few times. The V call is TRBV20-1, the J call TRBJ1-1; D possibly corresponds to TRBD1 (6 bases). Germline CDR1 is DFQATT and CDR2 is SNEGSKA (reference sequence). The CDR3 runs 14 residues. Trimming cost V 7 bases and J 3 bases, with 18 bases left between them. The CDR3 here is CSEKTGSGDTEAFF. CDR3 DNA sequence: TGCAGTGAAAAGACAGGCTCCGGGGACACTGAAGCTTTCTTT.

V gene TRBV5-1 combines with J gene TRBJ2-7; the D gene is possibly TRBD1 (6 bases). V lost 3 bases to trimming and J lost 7 bases, with 8 bases between them. The CDR3 runs to 11 residues. Germline assignment: CDR1 SGHRS and CDR2 YFSETQ. CDR3 in DNA: TGCGCCAGCAGCTCCACAGGGGAGCAGTACTTC. This sequence encodes CASSSTGEQYF.

In its sample, this clonotype was seen many times. The chain joins TRBV5-1 to TRBJ1-6; 10 nucleotides align to TRBD1. The V segment lost 4 bases and the J segment 7 bases; nucleotides outside the gene matches: 5. CDR3 length: 15 residues. The germline gives CDR1 SGHRS, CDR2 YFSETQ. This CDR3 reads CASSASGQGNSPLHF. CDR3 bases: TGCGCCAGCAGCGCGTCGGGACAGGGGAATTCACCCCTCCACTTT.

There are many counts of this clonotype. The chain couples TRBV4-3 to TRBJ2-3, with D possibly matching TRBD1 (6 bases). Germline V gene data show CDR1 as LGHNA and CDR2 as YSLEER. This CDR3 region has 16 residues. The germline V and J ends were trimmed by 0 bases and 5 bases, with 15 bases remaining between them. The CDR3: CASSQDGQGLKDTQYF. The DNA for the CDR3 is TGCGCCAGCAGCCAAGATGGGCAGGGGCTCAAAGATACGCAGTATTTT.